Listed here are 8 T cell receptor beta chains from one sample, sequenced in a study of blood T cell repertoires in COVID-19. The protocol was immunoSEQ multiplex PCR, while the TCRdb copy is restricted to in-frame clones and leaves out a portion. The data show about 200,000 clones, more than 85% seen once. Specimen: peripheral blood. All receptors derive from a man in his 60s with acute or convalescent COVID-19.

The J gene is TRBJ2-2, the V gene TRBV9, with 8 bases matching TRBD2. CDR3 size: 17 residues. The germline V gene has CDR1 SGDLS and CDR2 YYNGEE. Trimming at V came to 3 bases and at J to 4 bases, leaving 11 bases not matched to a gene. CDR3 protein: CASSEGGGSGSTGELFF. CDR3 DNA: TGTGCCAGCAGCGAGGGCGGCGGGAGCGGGAGCACCGGGGAGCTGTTTTTT. The whole variable domain, filled in from reference TRBV9 and TRBJ2-2, reads DSGVTQTPKHLITATGQRVTLRCSPRSGDLSVYWYQQSLDQGLQFLIQYYNGEERAKGNILERFSAQQFPDLHSELNLSSLELGDSALYFCASSEGGGSGSTGELFFGEGSRLTVL.

V usage is TRBV14 and J usage is TRBJ1-1, with 9 bases lining up with TRBD1. The CDR3 is made up of 16 amino acids. The V segment lost 4 bases and the J segment 2 bases; nucleotides outside the gene matches: 8. The germline V gene encodes CDR1 SGHDN and CDR2 FVKESK. The CDR3 loop is CASSRIMGQGNTEAFF. The CDR3 DNA reads TGTGCCAGCAGCCGCATAATGGGACAGGGAAACACTGAAGCTTTCTTT.

This clone was counted once. The gene calls are TRBV28 and TRBJ1-2; TRBD1 matches at 12 bases. V dropped 10 bases and J dropped 8; count of bases not matched to a gene: 8. CDR1 and CDR2 (germline): MDHEN, SYDVKM. CDR3 length: 13 residues. The CDR3 loop is CAIPGTGGLGYTF. Written as DNA, the CDR3 is TGTGCCATCCCCGGGACAGGGGGCTTAGGCTACACCTTC.

The gene calls are TRBV15 and TRBJ1-3; TRBD1 might be the D (6 bases). Deletions cut 0 bases from V and 4 bases from J, with 16 bases between. This CDR3 contains 17 residues. Germline-derived CDR1 and CDR2 are LNHNV and YYDKDF (reference sequence). CDR3 nucleotides: TGTGCCACCAGCAGAGATTACGGCAGGGGATCGGGAAACACCATATATTTT. The encoded protein is CATSRDYGRGSGNTIYF.

The chain has TRBV5-6 and TRBJ1-5; D is uncertain. Germline CDR1 reads SGHDT; CDR2 reads YYEEEE. The CDR3 covers 13 residues. V lost 0 bases and J lost 5, with 6 bases in between. In DNA, the CDR3 is TGTGCCAGCAGCTTGGCCGGGGATCAGCCCCAGCATTTT. Residues: CASSLAGDQPQHF. The complete variable domain, with remaining parts taken from reference TRBV5-6 and TRBJ1-5, reads DAGVTQSPTHLIKTRGQQVTLRCSPKSGHDTVSWYQQALGQGPQFIFQYYEEEERQRGNFPDRFSGHQFPNYSSELNVNALLLGDSALYLCASSLAGDQPQHFGDGTRLSIL.

J is TRBJ2-3 and V is TRBV18; D gene unclear. Germline V gives CDR1 KGHSH, CDR2 LQKENI. This CDR3 is 15 amino acids long. With 1 base removed from V and 1 base from J, the gap between germline ends came to 9 bases. The DNA for the CDR3 is TGTGCCAGCTCACCACAAATTCCAGGCACAGATACGCAGTATTTT. This codes for CASSPQIPGTDTQYF.

The V and J genes are TRBV19 and TRBJ1-5; D gene ambiguous. The ends were cut back, 7 bases at V and 2 bases at J, with 9 bases in the middle. The CDR3 runs to 13 residues. CDR1 is LNHDA and CDR2 is SQIVND in the germline V gene (reference sequence). The CDR3 is CASMDGGNQPQHF. CDR3 coding DNA: TGTGCCAGTATGGACGGGGGCAATCAGCCCCAGCATTTT.

The V gene is TRBV29-1, the J gene TRBJ1-3; 8 nucleotides match TRBD1. J gave up 4 bases and V 7 bases, and 9 bases lay outside the gene matches. The CDR3 loop spans 14 amino acids. Germline V gene lookup returns CDR1 SQVTM and CDR2 ANQGSEA. CDR3 amino acids: CSAGQGGGGNTIYF. Written as DNA, the CDR3 is TGCAGCGCCGGACAGGGTGGGGGCGGAAACACCATATATTTT.